Listed below are T cell receptor beta chains from one sample, sequenced in a study of metastatic and nonmetastatic thyroid tumors. With MiXCR, TCRdb called clones anew from the PCR reads. Altogether tens of thousands of clones are present, about 26% being singletons, with the ten largest covering 6%. Input material: blood. The receptors were sampled from a female donor with papillary thyroid cancer or a benign thyroid nodule (not recorded which). Some clones in this sample may be carry-over from other donors' samples. CDR3s include the opening cysteine and the closing phenylalanine or tryptophan. Fields, in order: CDR3 protein, CDR3 DNA, CDR3 length, J gene, clone size, D gene, V gene. A D gene is named only where the DNA matches it firmly. For some rows the clone size is stated as once, few or many, or as a class when expanded; others skip it.

CDR3 protein: CASSLAGEDEQFF
CDR3 DNA: TGTGCCAGCAGTTTAGCGGGAGAAGATGAGCAGTTCTTC
CDR3 length: 13
J gene: TRBJ2-1
clone size: -
D gene: TRBD2
V gene: TRBV28

CDR3 protein: CASISGSRTGHNEQFF
CDR3 DNA: TGCGCCAGCATCTCTGGGTCACGGACTGGACACAATGAGCAGTTCTTC
CDR3 length: 16
J gene: TRBJ2-1
clone size: -
D gene: -
V gene: TRBV5-1

CDR3 protein: CASRGGLAAHNEQFF
CDR3 DNA: TGTGCCAGCCGGGGGGGACTAGCGGCCCACAATGAGCAGTTCTTC
CDR3 length: 15
J gene: TRBJ2-1
clone size: -
D gene: TRBD2
V gene: TRBV6-2/TRBV6-3

CDR3 protein: CAGSRDSTDTQYF
CDR3 DNA: TGCGCCGGATCTCGGGACAGTACAGACACGCAGTATTTT
CDR3 length: 13
J gene: TRBJ2-3
clone size: -
D gene: TRBD1
V gene: TRBV5-1

CDR3 protein: CASDQALGNSPLHF
CDR3 DNA: TGTGCCAGTGATCAAGCCCTAGGGAATTCACCCCTCCACTTT
CDR3 length: 14
J gene: TRBJ1-6
clone size: -
D gene: -
V gene: TRBV5-3

CDR3 protein: CASSDSGQGFKFF
CDR3 DNA: TGTGCCAGCAGTGATTCGGGACAGGGGTTTAAGTTCTTC
CDR3 length: 13
J gene: TRBJ2-1
clone size: many
D gene: TRBD1
V gene: TRBV2

CDR3 protein: CSSSYKRLNSPLHF
CDR3 DNA: TGTTCCAGCAGTTATAAACGCCTCAATTCACCCCTCCACTTT
CDR3 length: 14
J gene: TRBJ1-6
clone size: -
D gene: -
V gene: TRBV2

CDR3 protein: CASYGGRNEQFF
CDR3 DNA: TGCGCCAGCTACGGCGGGAGAAATGAGCAGTTCTTC
CDR3 length: 12
J gene: TRBJ2-1
clone size: many
D gene: TRBD2
V gene: TRBV10-2

CDR3 protein: CSVGDSLRETQYF
CDR3 DNA: TGCAGCGTTGGGGACAGCCTCCGGGAGACCCAGTACTTC
CDR3 length: 13
J gene: TRBJ2-5
clone size: few
D gene: TRBD1
V gene: TRBV29-1

CDR3 protein: CASSQGIMGLNTEAFF
CDR3 DNA: TGTGCCAGCAGCCAAGGTATTATGGGATTGAACACTGAAGCTTTCTTT
CDR3 length: 16
J gene: TRBJ1-1
clone size: many
D gene: -
V gene: TRBV14

CDR3 protein: CSARDWTGEHYGYTF
CDR3 DNA: TGCAGTGCTAGAGATTGGACAGGGGAACACTATGGCTATACCTTC
CDR3 length: 15
J gene: TRBJ1-2
clone size: -
D gene: TRBD1
V gene: TRBV20-1

CDR3 protein: CATSDTGDFTDTQYF
CDR3 DNA: TGTGCCACAAGTGATACCGGGGACTTCACAGATACGCAGTATTTT
CDR3 length: 15
J gene: TRBJ2-3
clone size: -
D gene: -
V gene: TRBV24-1

CDR3 protein: CSGEDVDRNAYEQYF
CDR3 DNA: TGCAGTGGGGAGGACGTGGATCGGAATGCCTACGAGCAGTACTTC
CDR3 length: 15
J gene: TRBJ2-7
clone size: -
D gene: -
V gene: TRBV20-1

CDR3 protein: CASSRQGTSYEQYF
CDR3 DNA: TGCGCCAGCAGCCGACAGGGCACCTCCTACGAGCAGTACTTC
CDR3 length: 14
J gene: TRBJ2-7
clone size: -
D gene: TRBD1
V gene: TRBV5-1

CDR3 protein: CSAFDRGPPFAYGYTF
CDR3 DNA: TGCAGTGCGTTTGACAGGGGCCCACCGTTTGCCTATGGCTACACCTTC
CDR3 length: 16
J gene: TRBJ1-2
clone size: -
D gene: TRBD1
V gene: TRBV20-1

CDR3 protein: CASSASPGQGWDTQYF
CDR3 DNA: TGTGCCAGCAGTGCCTCACCTGGACAGGGATGGGATACCCAGTACTTC
CDR3 length: 16
J gene: TRBJ2-5
clone size: -
D gene: TRBD1
V gene: TRBV6-1

CDR3 protein: CASSLGVGQGLSEQYF
CDR3 DNA: TGTGCCAGCAGCTTGGGTGTGGGACAAGGGCTCAGCGAGCAGTACTTC
CDR3 length: 16
J gene: TRBJ2-7
clone size: -
D gene: -
V gene: TRBV11-2

CDR3 protein: CASSVAPGGTDTQYF
CDR3 DNA: TGTGCCAGCAGCGTAGCGCCCGGGGGCACAGATACGCAGTATTTT
CDR3 length: 15
J gene: TRBJ2-3
clone size: -
D gene: -
V gene: TRBV9

CDR3 protein: CASYNIYEQYF
CDR3 DNA: TGTGCCAGCTATAACATCTACGAGCAGTACTTC
CDR3 length: 11
J gene: TRBJ2-7
clone size: medium-sized
D gene: -
V gene: TRBV2

CDR3 protein: CASSLSSTSYEQYF
CDR3 DNA: TGTGCCAGCAGCTTATCCAGTACCTCCTACGAGCAGTACTTC
CDR3 length: 14
J gene: TRBJ2-7
clone size: -
D gene: -
V gene: TRBV7-2

CDR3 protein: CSVEVPAGQAAFF
CDR3 DNA: TGCAGCGTTGAAGTCCCAGCCGGCCAAGCGGCTTTCTTT
CDR3 length: 13
J gene: TRBJ1-1
clone size: many
D gene: -
V gene: TRBV29-1

CDR3 protein: CSAAELAGGEQYF
CDR3 DNA: TGCAGTGCCGCGGAACTAGCGGGGGGCGAGCAGTACTTC
CDR3 length: 13
J gene: TRBJ2-7
clone size: -
D gene: TRBD2
V gene: TRBV20-1

CDR3 protein: CASSRNSEKETQYF
CDR3 DNA: TGCGCCAGCAGTAGGAACAGCGAGAAAGAGACCCAGTACTTC
CDR3 length: 14
J gene: TRBJ2-5
clone size: many
D gene: -
V gene: TRBV10-1

CDR3 protein: CASSYSTTGGYEQYF
CDR3 DNA: TGTGCCAGCAGTTACTCGACAACCGGGGGTTACGAGCAGTACTTC
CDR3 length: 15
J gene: TRBJ2-7
clone size: medium-sized
D gene: -
V gene: TRBV6-5

CDR3 protein: CASSLTGGRADTQYF
CDR3 DNA: TGTGCCAGCTCACTCACAGGGGGCAGGGCAGATACGCAGTATTTT
CDR3 length: 15
J gene: TRBJ2-3
clone size: many
D gene: TRBD1
V gene: TRBV18

CDR3 protein: CSASRDSSNTGELFF
CDR3 DNA: TGCAGTGCCTCTCGGGACAGTTCGAACACCGGGGAGCTGTTTTTT
CDR3 length: 15
J gene: TRBJ2-2
clone size: -
D gene: TRBD1
V gene: TRBV20-1

CDR3 protein: CASSPAQDTQYF
CDR3 DNA: TGCGCCAGCAGCCCAGCACAGGATACGCAGTATTTT
CDR3 length: 12
J gene: TRBJ2-3
clone size: -
D gene: -
V gene: TRBV5-1

CDR3 protein: CSAEGIEGHEQFF
CDR3 DNA: TGCAGTGCCGAGGGAATAGAGGGGCATGAGCAGTTCTTC
CDR3 length: 13
J gene: TRBJ2-1
clone size: once
D gene: -
V gene: TRBV20-1

CDR3 protein: CASSRSSGRTDTQYF
CDR3 DNA: TGTGCCAGCAGCCGGTCTAGCGGCCGCACAGATACGCAGTATTTT
CDR3 length: 15
J gene: TRBJ2-3
clone size: many
D gene: TRBD2
V gene: TRBV3-1

CDR3 protein: CASSRARMESLGDEHYF
CDR3 DNA: TGTGCCAGCAGCCGCGCGCGGATGGAGTCTTTGGGAGACGAGCACTACTTC
CDR3 length: 17
J gene: TRBJ2-7
clone size: -
D gene: -
V gene: TRBV7-3

CDR3 protein: CASSPGREGGGNTIYF
CDR3 DNA: TGTGCCAGCAGCCCGGGGAGGGAAGGTGGTGGAAACACCATATATTTT
CDR3 length: 16
J gene: TRBJ1-3
clone size: -
D gene: -
V gene: TRBV4-2